The present TCR beta chain was sequenced within a study of blood T cells in healthy people across ages. Findings and limits, study-wide: A greater number of naive CD4+ cells and higher diversity distinguished long-lived donors from aged donors. Roughly linear age-related decline in beta diversity appeared, significant by age around 42. Diversity estimates drawn from one million T cells were deemed underestimates.

V was pared by 6 bases and J by 2 bases, with 11 bases between. The CDR3 is made up of 12 amino acids. Germline assignment: CDR1 SQVTM and CDR2 ANQGSEA. This clonotype appeared a few times. The antigen is unknown. The use of a sample-barcoded 5' primer and a J-beta primer mix characterized a second PCR of 7 to 11 cycles. TCRdb redid the calling of the 5' RACE reads with MiXCR, one entry per CDR3 protein. In the table there are over a million distinct CDR3 sequences, 40% to 55% of which are singletons. Caucasian individuals from Russia who were healthy and aged about 6 to 95 acted as donors. The J gene is TRBJ2-7, the V gene TRBV29-1, with unresolved D. This receptor was taken from a woman aged 60-75 years in good health. Sequencing was done on a sample of blood. CDR3 in amino acids: CSVAASTYEQYF. For the CDR3, the DNA is TGCAGCGTCGCAGCGTCCACCTACGAGCAGTACTTC.